This T cell receptor (beta chain) was documented in a study of control samples from healthy donors and cancer patients. Measured with immunoSEQ multiplex PCR; TCRdb has only the in-frame clones, and not every one. The table lists about 45,000 clones, 91% of them singletons. The V and J ends lost 4 bases and 4 bases respectively, with 10 bases between them. Germline values: CDR1 LNHDA, CDR2 SQIVND (reference sequence). This CDR3 comprises 13 residues. The TCR originated in a woman aged 40 to 55 with head and neck cancer. Sequencing input: PBMCs. The chain couples TRBV19 to TRBJ1-1; tentative D call: TRBD1 (6 bases). The CDR3 nucleotides are TGTGCCAGTAGTAACCAGGGGTTCACTGAAGCTTTCTTT. Protein sequence: CASSNQGFTEAFF. Complete variable domain (other parts from reference TRBV19 and TRBJ1-1): DGGITQSPKYLFRKEGQNVTLSCEQNLNHDAMYWYRQDPGQGLRLIYYSQIVNDFQKGDIAEGYSVSREKKESFPLTVTSAQKNPTAFYLCASSNQGFTEAFFGQGTRLTVV.